These T cell receptor beta chains were read from a single sample in a study of shared clonotypes between healthy human individuals. Clones were sequenced by immunoSEQ multiplex PCR, and TCRdb holds only the in-frame ones, with some missing. Of 2 million to 2.5 million clones detected, about 94% appear once; the ten largest clones hold less than 0.15%. The sample was naive CD4+ T cells sorted from blood. The receptors originated from a man aged 18 to 29 in good health. Each CDR3 is given without its conserved first and last residue. The size of a clone is reported for some rows only, either as once, few or many, or as a class for expanded clones.

V gene,clone size,CDR3 protein
TRBV5-1,NA,ASSLISTNTGELF
TRBV4-1,NA,ASSQDGLVNYGYT
TRBV5-1,NA,ASSPHRGEYNSPLH
TRBV27,NA,ASSLSWTSGGNTQY
TRBV25-1,NA,ASTDSPWSNEQF
TRBV10-1,NA,ASSYDRNYGYT
TRBV13,NA,ASSPGQGGYGYT
TRBV11-2,NA,ASSLVTGGSEQY
TRBV12-5,few,ASGRDRVFYNEQF
TRBV7-8,NA,ASSSWRDSYNEQF
TRBV7-2,NA,ASSPQPARETQY
TRBV4-1,NA,ASSPTSGRLYNEQF
TRBV6-5,NA,ASSPSGTSGIEQY
TRBV19,NA,ASNLGLLQPQH
TRBV7-9,NA,ASSFQTSPFQETQY
TRBV5-1,NA,ASSLGQMSYEQY
TRBV4-3,NA,ASSQDASGRSGDTQY
TRBV25-1,NA,ASSEWQGYEQY
TRBV5-1,NA,ASSLLQAVGEQY
TRBV6-5,NA,ASGSGYSYEQY
TRBV10-3,NA,AISEIGTGDYGYT
TRBV4-1,NA,ASSQAGTGNQPQH
TRBV28,NA,ASSSPTQGATDTQY
TRBV6-5,NA,ASSYGQHQETQY
TRBV12-5,NA,ASGLGDRSSQNYT
TRBV7-7,NA,ASSPSRDSHTQY
TRBV10-3,NA,AISEGTSGPYEQY
TRBV29-1,NA,SALGQRTDTQY
TRBV27,NA,ASSVRTSLASYEQY
TRBV9,once,ASSGPGTGRADTQY
TRBV15,NA,ATSRERSNQPQH
TRBV20-1,NA,SAQINTEAF
TRBV29-1,NA,SAGGQIDGNEQF
TRBV19,NA,ASTASGSSYEQY
TRBV5-1,NA,ASSLAGTAGVGTQY
TRBV25-1,once,ASSGAKDTQY
TRBV18,NA,ASSPQGTGLDTQY
TRBV13,NA,ASSLGQRAGTNVLT
TRBV18,NA,ASSPDRLYGYT
TRBV5-4,NA,ASSSGLAVTDTQY
TRBV5-1,once,ASSFRTGERTGELF
TRBV25-1,NA,ASSSGSDSNQPQH
TRBV25-1,NA,ASSAPGLAYEQY
TRBV30,NA,AWSVRQGARYNYGYT
TRBV6-4,NA,ASSYGVPASTDTQY
TRBV6-6,NA,ASTPGASYEQY
TRBV5-1,once,ASSTGQLGGNTEAF
TRBV7-8,NA,ASSFAGAEQY
TRBV4-3,once,ASSQGLAGVYEQY